This T cell receptor (beta chain) is from a study of control samples from healthy donors and cancer patients. Generated by immunoSEQ multiplex PCR, the TCRdb table keeps only in-frame clones and is missing some. The sample lists some 94,000 clones; approximately 88% were seen once. Germline values: CDR1 MGHDK, CDR2 SYGVNS. The CDR3 is 12 residues long. V shed 2 bases and J shed 4 bases, with 4 bases lying between them. This TCR came from a woman aged 50 to 60 with colorectal cancer. Source material: PBMCs. The chain couples TRBV25-1 to TRBJ2-3, with D hard to call. The CDR3: CASSEEADTQYF. CDR3 in DNA: TGTGCCAGCAGTGAAGAGGCAGATACGCAGTATTTT.